The 3 T cell receptor beta chains given below trace back to one sample, sequenced in a study of T cells in women clearing cervical HPV infection. The assay was immunoSEQ multiplex PCR, and TCRdb's table has in-frame clones only and misses some. The sample has 30,000 or so clones; the top ten hold about 7%. Sequences were obtained from blood buffy coat. Receptor source: a woman between 18 and 70 years old with a cervical HPV16 infection that either progressed to CIN3+ or cleared (not recorded which).

Turning to this clone: Distinct nucleotide sequences in the sample also encode this CDR3. CDR3 sequence reads: CASSPPGQGLYEQYF. CDR3 DNA (partial): TGTGCCAGCTCACCACCGGGACAGGGACTCTACGAG. V is TRBV18 and J is TRBJ2-7; TRBD1 matches 9 bases. Read data end 3 residues before the CDR3 end; the end is taken from the germline J gene. The germline gives CDR1 KGHSH, CDR2 LQKENI. This CDR3 comprises 15 residues. Losses at the gene ends were 0 bases for V and 3 bases for J; bases not matched to a gene: 3.

With respect to this clone: The CDR3 goes on 3 residues after the read ends, and that part is filled in from the germline J gene. The gene calls are TRBV13 and TRBJ2-1; maybe TRBD1 (5 bases). The CDR3 covers 14 residues. CDR1 PRHDT and CDR2 FYEKMQ come from the germline V gene (reference sequence). V lost 4 bases and J 8 bases, leaving 15 bases between the germline ends. CDR3 sequence reads: CASSSRTSLDEQFF. Partial CDR3 DNA: TGTGCCAGCAGCTCTCGGACATCCTTAGATGAG. The full variable domain, in which reference TRBV13 and TRBJ2-1 provide the parts outside the CDR3, is AAGVIQSPRHLIKEKRETATLKCYPIPRHDTVYWYQQGPGQDPQFLISFYEKMQSDKGSIPDRFSAQQFSDYHSELNMSSLELGDSALYFCASSSRTSLDEQFFGPGTRLTVL.

Concerning this clone: The read gets to within 3 residues of the CDR3 end, and the germline J gene fills in the rest. The rearrangement joins TRBV29-1 to TRBJ2-1; 12 bases map to TRBD2. V shed 4 bases and J 4 bases; nucleotides not matched to a gene: 5. The germline gives CDR1 SQVTM, CDR2 ANQGSEA. The length of the CDR3 is 15 residues. CDR3 region: CSVGGLAGPYNEQFF. Incomplete CDR3 DNA: TGCAGCGTTGGAGGACTAGCGGGACCTTACAATGAG.